The clone carrying this T cell receptor (beta chain) was seen ten or more times. Its target is unknown. Time point given: newly diagnosed GD, antithyroid drugs for less than 3 months. The TCR library was made from RNA extracted from PBMCs. It was American Thyroid Association guidelines that determined Graves' disease diagnosis. Enrollment of patients was through an endocrinology department in Xi'an, China. The record originates from a study of regulatory T cells in long-lasting Graves disease. Study findings and constraints: Persistent cases favored TRBV28, TRBJ1-2 and TRBJ2-5.

Construction of TCR beta libraries relied on iRepertoire HTBI primers and on Arm-PCR targeting CDR3 regions. TCRdb passed the multiplex PCR reads through MiXCR, listing each CDR3 protein once. The table shows 520,000 or so distinct CDR3 sequences, with 12% occurring only once. From germline, CDR1 is MNHEY and CDR2 SVGEGT. The CDR3 extends over 15 amino acids. The ends lost 2 bases at V and 4 bases at J; junction bases unmatched: 4. Separately, the same data were catalogued under a study of T cells in Graves' hyperthyroidism and ophthalmopathy. That source reports: Patients were aged 18 to 65, had disease duration under 2 months, and had newly diagnosed hyperthyroidism.

The receptor comes from a woman in her twenties or thirties with Graves disease. Sequencing used peripheral blood mononuclear cells (PBMCs), obtained at new diagnosis, from a patient treated with antithyroid drugs. This chain joins TRBV6-2 or TRBV6-3 and TRBJ1-1; 10 bases line up with TRBD1. CDR3 sequence (DNA): TGTGCCAGCAGTTACGGGACAGGGGAGGCCACTGAAGCTTTCTTT. It yields the protein CASSYGTGEATEAFF.